This T cell receptor beta chain is from a study of shared clonotypes between healthy human individuals. Whole-study context: The people who gave samples were a couple of women and a few men aged 18 to 49. The study, taken as a whole, reports: The donor pool, a small one, limited the genetic and exposure-history diversity represented.

Replicate sorted-subset PCRs were loaded with about 0.2 ug DNA, 29,000 or so T cell genomes. Data came from immunoSEQ multiplex PCR; TCRdb stores just in-frame clones and leaves some out. Of about 1.5 million clones in the sample, 98% were seen once. There are 15 residues in the CDR3. CDR1 is SGHRS and CDR2 is YFSETQ in the germline V gene. In regard to this clone: Its antigen remains unknown. Sequence at one end of the junction differs from germline and may be a read error.

The donor cohort consisted entirely of Caucasian adults residing in Nashville, Tennessee. This chain connects TRBV5-1 to TRBJ1-5; D is ambiguous. This receptor was taken from a man between 25 and 39 years old in good health. The sequenced material came from naive CD4+ T cells sorted from blood. Subset in this sample: CD45RA+ positively selected. The DNA of the CDR3 is TGCGCCAGCAGCTTGGACAGTCAAAGCAGTCAGCCCCAGCATTTT. It encodes CASSLDSQSSQPQHF.